This T cell receptor beta chain was retrieved from a study of glioma-infiltrating T cells after dendritic cell vaccination (dated by TCRdb to 2015 to 2016). The study in broad terms: Of the approximately 15 glioblastoma patients in the cohort, all drawn from Phase I and II dendritic cell vaccination trials, 9 were newly diagnosed and 6 had recurrent disease. Patients received autologous tumor lysate-pulsed dendritic cell vaccination between the early 2000s and the early 2010s. The vaccine consisted of monocyte-derived dendritic cells cultured less than 9 days with IL-4 and GM-CSF, then pulsed overnight with autologous tumor lysate. Patients received three intradermal dendritic cell vaccine injections at biweekly intervals in the arm below the axilla. Tumor-infiltrating lymphocyte content was quantified and tumor and blood repertoires were compared in dendritic cell-vaccinated glioblastoma patients by deep sequencing of TCR beta CDR3 regions. Survival after dendritic cell vaccination was correlated with TCR sequencing metrics such as TIL content and the overlap between tumor and blood repertoires.

In regard to this clone: Its antigen is still unknown. Qualities for individual bases were not recorded, and no much larger clone is one base off.

Patients were selected for having adequate residual fresh-frozen tumor tissue and more than two years of available survival data. None of the glioblastoma patients carried an isocitrate dehydrogenase mutation, although molecular status otherwise varied. PBMC collection took place before vaccination, two weeks after the third vaccination, and at tumor progression if progression occurred. Genomic DNA was extracted with the Qiagen DNeasy Blood extraction Kit. The immunoSEQ assay amplified TCRB CDR3 regions from approximately 1.8 micrograms of genomic DNA, or from all available DNA when less than that amount was available. Multiplex PCR used 60 forward primers for TCR V beta segments and 13 reverse primers for J beta segments. To estimate the number of reads per starting template, synthetic control templates were added to each sample at limiting dilution. The Illumina HiSeq System generated 87 bp sequencing reads. Per the source publication's procedure: PCR and sequencing errors were removed by merging closely related sequences with a nearest neighbor algorithm. TCR overlap was defined as the percentage of unique tumor TCR beta sequences that were also found in the peripheral blood of the same patient. TCRdb provides this immuneACCESS table in a form limited to in-frame rearrangements. Some clones are lacking; in checked studies, under half of them reflect an unresolved V gene, and why the rest are absent is not known. Clone size and the V and J calls come from that table; the DNA yielded D and trimming. The sample records about 21,000 clones, less than 85% of which are singletons. About 34% of the sample rests with the top ten.

The CDR3 runs 17 residues from the cysteine to the phenylalanine. Just CDR3 DNA is preserved here, 51 bases in frame from base 1. Based on the germline V gene (reference sequence), the CDR1 and CDR2 sequences are GTSNPN and SVGIG. The junction shows trimming of 4 bases on V and 4 bases on J, plus 24 bases between the germline ends. On the study overall, not on this receptor specifically: The cohort was small and heterogeneous, with few patients having full blood and tumor sets and even fewer initial-recurrent tumor pairs. No direct relationship between TCR clonality and survival was found, suggesting that a diverse polyclonal response may matter. Longer time to progression and overall survival after dendritic cell vaccination were predicted by higher estimated pretreatment TIL content. The three-group TCR overlap response model was described as speculative and requiring prospective validation.

This receptor was taken from a human donor with glioblastoma. The sequence joins TRBV30 to TRBJ2-3; matching of 5 bases hints at TRBD2 as the D gene. Specimen: blood, collected before dendritic cell vaccination. The DNA reads TGTGCCTGGACCCTAGATCCGCTAGCTTCTCGAGCAGATACGCAGTATTTT. The translation is CAWTLDPLASRADTQYF.